This TCR beta chain was sequenced for a study of spatial heterogeneity in lung cancer. This clonotype was recorded at least ten times. Its antigen is unidentified. Time point specified: sample taken at primary tumor resection. Trimming pared 6 bases from V and 2 bases from J, leaving 7 bases between. The CDR3 has 13 amino acids. Germline CDR1 is MNHEY and CDR2 is SVGAGI. General study results and limits: Nonsynonymous mutations, ubiquitous and regional, were tracked respectively by counts of ubiquitous and regional expanded TCRs. Counts of expanded alpha and beta TCRs within tumors tracked the tumor nonsynonymous mutation count.

MiXCR, applied by TCRdb to the 5' RACE reads, yields one record per CDR3 protein. Of almost 9,500 distinct CDR3 sequences in the sample, roughly 6% were seen once. The TCR sequence derives from a male donor with early-stage non-small cell lung cancer. The sequenced sample was lung tumor tissue, obtained at surgery. The J gene is TRBJ2-2, the V gene TRBV6-5, with D uncertain. CDR3 protein: CASRYTNTGELFF. CDR3 bases: TGTGCCAGCAGATATACTAACACCGGGGAGCTGTTTTTT.